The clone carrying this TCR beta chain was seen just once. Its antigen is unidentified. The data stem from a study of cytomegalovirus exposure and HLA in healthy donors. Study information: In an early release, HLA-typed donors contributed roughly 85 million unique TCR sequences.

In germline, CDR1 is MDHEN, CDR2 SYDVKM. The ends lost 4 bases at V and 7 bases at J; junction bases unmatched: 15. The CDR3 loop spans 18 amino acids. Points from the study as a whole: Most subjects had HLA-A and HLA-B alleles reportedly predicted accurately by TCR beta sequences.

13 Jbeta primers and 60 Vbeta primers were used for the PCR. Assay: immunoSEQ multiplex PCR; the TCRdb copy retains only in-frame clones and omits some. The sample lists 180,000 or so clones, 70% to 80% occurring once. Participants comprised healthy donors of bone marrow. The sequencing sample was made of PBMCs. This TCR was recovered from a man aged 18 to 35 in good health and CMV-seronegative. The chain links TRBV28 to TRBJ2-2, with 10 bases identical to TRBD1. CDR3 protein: CASSSLTPGQGTVGELFF. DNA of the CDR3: TGTGCCAGCAGTTCCCTGACCCCGGGACAGGGGACGGTCGGGGAGCTGTTTTTT.